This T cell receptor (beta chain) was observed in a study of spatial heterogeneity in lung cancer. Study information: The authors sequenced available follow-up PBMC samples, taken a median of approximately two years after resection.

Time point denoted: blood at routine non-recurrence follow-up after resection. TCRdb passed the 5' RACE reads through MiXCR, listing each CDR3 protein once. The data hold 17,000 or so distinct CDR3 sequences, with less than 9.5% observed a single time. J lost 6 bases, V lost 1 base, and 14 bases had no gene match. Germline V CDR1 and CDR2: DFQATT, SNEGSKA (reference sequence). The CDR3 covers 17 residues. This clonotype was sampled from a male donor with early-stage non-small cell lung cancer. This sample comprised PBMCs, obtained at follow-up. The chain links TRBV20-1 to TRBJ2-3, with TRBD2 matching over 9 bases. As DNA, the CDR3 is TGCAGTGCTAGAGCTCCTAGCGGGACTGGGTTAGCCGATACGCAGTATTTT. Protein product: CSARAPSGTGLADTQYF.